One and the same sample provided the 29 T cell receptor beta chains below, sequenced in a study of blood T cell repertoires in COVID-19. Assay: immunoSEQ multiplex PCR; the TCRdb copy retains only in-frame clones and omits some. The table has 100,000 to 150,000 clones, about 86% seen once. The sample taken for sequencing was peripheral blood. Source of these receptors: a woman in her forties or fifties with acute or convalescent COVID-19.

The chain is built from TRBV30 and TRBJ1-4, with D tentatively TRBD1 (6 bases). The CDR3 runs 16 residues. The germline CDR1 and CDR2 sequences are GTSNPN and SVGIG (reference sequence). V was trimmed by 3 bases and J by 1 base, leaving 15 bases between them. The CDR3 protein is CAWRRGGKGTNEKLFF. The CDR3 DNA follows: TGTGCCTGGAGGAGGGGGGGCAAGGGAACTAATGAAAAACTGTTTTTT.

The chain links TRBV24-1 to TRBJ1-1; 7 nucleotides line up with TRBD1. Looked up from germline, CDR1 is KGHDR and CDR2 is SFDVKD. J was trimmed by 0 bases and V by 9 bases; bases with no gene match: 6. This CDR3 is built from 14 residues. CDR3 loop: CATQGQNMNTEAFF. In DNA form, the CDR3 reads TGTGCCACCCAGGGACAGAACATGAACACTGAAGCTTTCTTT.

This clone was recorded once. The J gene is TRBJ1-1, the V gene TRBV18; 8 bases fit TRBD1. The CDR3 extends over 17 amino acids. CDR1 and CDR2 from the germline V gene are KGHSH and LQKENI. V was pared by 1 base and J by 4 bases, with 11 bases of the junction left unmatched. The chain's CDR3 is CASSPLGQGRQITEAFF. The CDR3, as DNA: TGTGCCAGCTCACCACTCGGACAGGGAAGACAAATCACTGAAGCTTTCTTT.

V usage is TRBV11-2 and J usage is TRBJ1-1; D possibly corresponds to TRBD1 (5 bases). The CDR3 has 16 residues. Per the germline V gene, CDR1 is SGHAT and CDR2 is FQNNGV. V was pared by 1 base and J by 5 bases, with 17 bases between. CDR3 amino acids: CASSLVGDLRGTEAFF. CDR3 DNA: TGTGCCAGCAGCTTAGTCGGGGACCTTCGGGGGACTGAAGCTTTCTTT.

The V and J genes are TRBV6-5 and TRBJ2-3; TRBD2 agrees at 9 bases. This CDR3 contains 15 residues. Germline V lookup: CDR1 MNHEY, CDR2 SVGAGI. Trimming removed 6 bases from V and 7 bases from J; junction bases left unmatched: 11. The DNA of the CDR3 is TGTGCCAGCAGAGCGACTAGCGGCTCTAGCTATACGCAGTATTTT. The encoded protein is CASRATSGSSYTQYF.

This clone was observed a handful of times. The chain joins TRBV27 to TRBJ2-1; 8 bases fit TRBD1. The V gene end was trimmed by 6 bases and the J gene end by 2 bases; junction bases not matched to a gene: 9. CDR1 and CDR2 from the germline V gene are MNHEY and SMNVEV (reference sequence). This CDR3 is 16 amino acids long. This chain's CDR3 is CASSPGRDRPYNEQFF. CDR3 coding DNA: TGTGCCAGCAGCCCAGGGCGGGACAGGCCCTACAATGAGCAGTTCTTC.

The chain couples TRBV10-3 to TRBJ1-1; no definite D call. Deletions cut 0 bases from V and 2 bases from J, with 10 bases between. Germline V gene lookup returns CDR1 ENHRY and CDR2 SYGVKD. CDR3 length: 15 amino acids. Here the CDR3 DNA reads TGTGCCATCAGTGAGTCGACAAGCTCTAACACTGAAGCTTTCTTT. Protein product: CAISESTSSNTEAFF.

This CDR3 reads CASSQRTGSSYEQYF. Written as DNA, the CDR3 is TGTGCCAGCAGCCAGAGGACAGGTAGCTCCTACGAGCAGTACTTC. This rearrangement joins TRBV7-9 to TRBJ2-7, with 7 bases that match TRBD1. Germline lookup yields CDR1 SEHNR and CDR2 FQNEAQ (reference sequence). The CDR3 sequence is 15 residues long. The J segment lost 0 bases and the V segment lost 5 bases, leaving 7 bases of the junction unmatched.

This clone turned up a few times. This chain links TRBV7-9 with TRBJ2-2; tentatively, D is TRBD2 (6 bases). Germline V gene data show CDR1 as SEHNR and CDR2 as FQNEAQ (reference sequence). The CDR3 is 16 amino acids. V lost 5 bases to trimming and J lost 1 base, with 14 bases between them. This CDR3 is CASSPTGTWNTGELFF. The DNA for the CDR3 is TGTGCCAGCAGCCCTACCGGGACTTGGAACACCGGGGAGCTGTTTTTT.

This CDR3 reads CASSLRDRGEKLFF. The CDR3 nucleotides are TGTGCCAGCAGTTTACGGGACAGGGGTGAAAAACTGTTTTTT. The chain is built from TRBV6-2 or TRBV6-3 and TRBJ1-4; 10 bases agree with TRBD1. The trim removed 4 bases at V and 7 bases at J, leaving 3 bases unmatched. Germline V CDR1 and CDR2: MNHEY, SVGEGT. This CDR3 has 14 residues.

V gene TRBV9 combines with J gene TRBJ2-1, with D possibly being TRBD2 (5 bases). Germline CDR1 reads SGDLS; CDR2 reads YYNGEE. This CDR3 has 14 residues. The V end was cut by 0 bases, the J end by 1 base, with 5 bases between. CDR3 loop: CASSVAGSYNEQFF. The CDR3 bases are TGTGCCAGCAGCGTAGCGGGATCCTACAATGAGCAGTTCTTC. Full variable domain (missing parts from reference TRBV9 and TRBJ2-1): DSGVTQTPKHLITATGQRVTLRCSPRSGDLSVYWYQQSLDQGLQFLIQYYNGEERAKGNILERFSAQQFPDLHSELNLSSLELGDSALYFCASSVAGSYNEQFFGPGTRLTVL.

J is TRBJ1-5 and V is TRBV5-5, with D uncertain. The CDR3 is 15 amino acids. V lost 1 base to trimming and J lost 9 bases, with 17 bases between them. Per germline, CDR1 SGHKS and CDR2 YYEKEE (reference sequence). The CDR3 DNA is TGTGCCAGCAGCTTGCGACCTGCGGCGGGGTCGCCCCAGCATTTT. It is translated as CASSLRPAAGSPQHF.

The chain combines TRBV7-8 with TRBJ2-4, with a weak D call TRBD2 (5 bases). The CDR3 loop spans 15 amino acids. The V end lost 2 bases, the J end lost 8 bases, and 16 bases lay between the germline ends. Germline CDR1 reads SGHVS; CDR2 reads FQNEAQ. CDR3 DNA: TGTGCCAGCAGCTTAACGGGTTCGGGGTTTGACATTCAGTACTTC. It specifies CASSLTGSGFDIQYF.

The chain employs TRBV19 and TRBJ2-2; no definite D call. V lost 5 bases, J lost 2 bases, and 9 bases lay in between. Germline CDR1 is LNHDA and CDR2 is SQIVND (reference sequence). The CDR3 is 14 residues long. The CDR3 sequence is CASSPDSNTGELFF. DNA of the CDR3: TGTGCCAGTAGTCCAGACTCCAACACCGGGGAGCTGTTTTTT. Full variable domain (rest looked up from reference TRBV19 and TRBJ2-2): DGGITQSPKYLFRKEGQNVTLSCEQNLNHDAMYWYRQDPGQGLRLIYYSQIVNDFQKGDIAEGYSVSREKKESFPLTVTSAQKNPTAFYLCASSPDSNTGELFFGEGSRLTVL.

In this sample, this clone turned up once. The V call is TRBV5-6, the J call TRBJ2-5, with 15 bases fitting TRBD2. The length of the CDR3 is 18 residues. Germline V gene sequence: CDR1 SGHDT, CDR2 YYEEEE. J was trimmed by 5 bases and V by 3 bases; bases with no gene match: 11. CDR3 loop: CASSSTGTSGGQVETQYF. For the CDR3, the DNA is TGTGCCAGCAGCTCAACCGGGACTAGCGGGGGGCAGGTGGAGACCCAGTACTTC.

This chain uses TRBV27 with TRBJ2-7; 8 bases are shared with TRBD1. This CDR3 comprises 14 residues. J lost 5 bases, V lost 4 bases, and 7 bases had no gene match. The germline V gene has CDR1 MNHEY and CDR2 SMNVEV (reference sequence). The CDR3, as DNA: TGTGCCAGCAGTTCGGTGGCAGGGGGCCACGAGCAGTACTTC. Its translation is CASSSVAGGHEQYF.

The J gene is TRBJ2-6, the V gene TRBV18; 10 bases agree with TRBD1. Germline V lookup: CDR1 KGHSH, CDR2 LQKENI. CDR3 size: 17 residues. V shed 6 bases and J 0 bases; nucleotides not matched to a gene: 5. CDR3 bases: TGTGCCAGCTCTCCCGGGACAGGGGCCTCTGGGGCCAACGTCCTGACTTTC. Translated, it gives CASSPGTGASGANVLTF.

The chain uses TRBV3-1 (or the pseudogene TRBV3-2) and TRBJ2-1; 11 bases match TRBD2. Germline V gives CDR1 LGHDT, CDR2 YNNKEL (reference sequence). The CDR3 sequence is 15 residues long. The V segment lost 3 bases and the J segment 9 bases; nucleotides outside the gene matches: 7. The CDR3 sequence: CASSQLAGGRGEQFF. DNA for the CDR3: TGTGCCAGCAGCCAGTTAGCGGGAGGGAGGGGTGAGCAGTTCTTC.

The chain is built from TRBV7-6 and TRBJ2-7; D is possibly TRBD1 (6 bases). Germline V gene sequence: CDR1 SGHVS, CDR2 FNYEAQ. This CDR3 region has 13 residues. With 1 base removed from V and 3 bases from J, the gap between germline ends came to 7 bases. The DNA for the CDR3 is TGTGCCAGCAGCTTAGGGACAGTCTACGAGCAGTACTTC. Its translation is CASSLGTVYEQYF.

The V gene is TRBV6-6, the J gene TRBJ2-2, with 7 bases that match TRBD2. The CDR3 is 14 residues long. V lost 6 bases, J lost 3 bases, and 4 bases stayed unmatched. Germline V gene lookup returns CDR1 MNHNY and CDR2 SVGAGI (reference sequence). CDR3 residues: CASRTSDYTGELFF. As DNA, the CDR3 is TGTGCCAGCAGAACTAGCGACTACACCGGGGAGCTGTTTTTT.

This clone was detected only once. This sequence joins TRBV5-1 and TRBJ1-4, with D hard to call. Trimming shortened V by 4 bases and J by 4 bases, and 8 bases separated the two germline ends. Germline V gene data show CDR1 as SGHRS and CDR2 as YFSETQ. The CDR3 has 13 amino acids. For the CDR3, the DNA is TGCGCCAGCAGCGGGGAGAGTAATGAAAAACTGTTTTTT. It specifies CASSGESNEKLFF. Using reference TRBV5-1 and TRBJ1-4 for the parts outside the CDR3, the full variable domain is KAGVTQTPRYLIKTRGQQVTLSCSPISGHRSVSWYQQTPGQGLQFLFEYFSETQRNKGNFPGRFSGRQFSNSRSEMNVSTLELGDSALYLCASSGESNEKLFFGSGTQLSVL.

The chain uses TRBV18 and TRBJ1-3, with 8 bases lining up with TRBD1. Germline V CDR1 and CDR2: KGHSH, LQKENI. V lost 5 bases and J lost 7; bases outside the gene matches: 7. The CDR3 consists of 14 residues. The CDR3 reads CASSSGQGMNTIYF. DNA of the CDR3: TGTGCCAGCTCATCCGGACAGGGAATGAACACCATATATTTT.

The chain links TRBV7-2 to TRBJ1-3, with D possibly TRBD1 on 5 matching bases. This CDR3 is 16 amino acids long. CDR1 is SGHTA, CDR2 FQGNSA, per germline. V lost 8 bases, J lost 0 bases, and 17 bases lay in between. Written as DNA, the CDR3 is TGTGCCAGCGCTCGGGGGGGTCCCTTCTCTGGAAACACCATATATTTT. The encoded protein is CASARGGPFSGNTIYF.

The V gene is TRBV2, the J gene TRBJ2-7; 7 nucleotides match TRBD2. This CDR3 has 15 residues. Trimming at V came to 8 bases and at J to 0 bases, leaving 10 bases not matched to a gene. Germline lookup yields CDR1 SNHLY and CDR2 FYNNEI. The CDR3 nucleotides read TGTGCCAGCGAGCGGGGCGGGAGAAGCTCCTACGAGCAGTACTTC. It translates to CASERGGRSSYEQYF.

The chain uses TRBV7-2 and TRBJ2-3; D is perhaps TRBD2 (6 bases). Germline CDR1 and CDR2: SGHTA and FQGNSA. With 4 bases removed from V and 0 bases from J, the gap between germline ends came to 14 bases. The CDR3 runs 16 residues. In DNA form, the CDR3 reads TGTGCCAGCAGCTCACTTACGGGGAGGAGCACAGATACGCAGTATTTT. Its translation: CASSSLTGRSTDTQYF.

The chain couples TRBV5-1 to TRBJ2-7, with D unclear. Germline CDR1 and CDR2: SGHRS and YFSETQ. CDR3 length: 11 amino acids. The V end was cut by 3 bases, the J end by 2 bases, with 3 bases between. The CDR3 region has the DNA TGCGCCAGCAGCTCTGCCTACGAGCAGTACTTC. This gives the protein CASSSAYEQYF.

Only one count was recorded for this clone. This chain connects TRBV2 to TRBJ2-1, with 7 bases fitting TRBD2. The V segment lost 6 bases and the J segment 1 base; nucleotides outside the gene matches: 9. Germline values: CDR1 SNHLY, CDR2 FYNNEI. This CDR3 is 16 amino acids long. The CDR3 DNA follows: TGTGCCAGCAGCCGCGGAGCGGGGACTTCCTACAATGAGCAGTTCTTC. It translates to CASSRGAGTSYNEQFF.

V is TRBV27 and J is TRBJ1-2, with D perhaps TRBD1 (5 bases). Germline CDR1 is MNHEY and CDR2 is SMNVEV (reference sequence). The V gene lost 3 bases and the J gene lost 3 bases, with 11 bases spanning the gap. CDR3 size: 14 residues. CDR3 in amino acids: CASSFSGQHYGYTF. CDR3 nucleotide sequence: TGTGCCAGCAGTTTTTCCGGACAACACTATGGCTACACCTTC.

The chain recombines TRBV5-4 with TRBJ2-7; TRBD2 might be the D (6 bases). From germline, CDR1 is SGHNT and CDR2 YYREEE (reference sequence). The germline V and J ends were trimmed by 3 bases and 4 bases, with 17 bases remaining between them. CDR3 length equals 15 residues. CDR3 in amino acids: CASSSRLGDGYEQYF. As DNA, the CDR3 is TGTGCCAGCAGCTCGCGACTAGGTGATGGGTACGAGCAGTACTTC.